Each of the 4 T cell receptor beta chains below was sequenced from the same sample in a study of beta chain features in type 1 diabetes. cDNA synthesis used the whole RNA isolate, giving expressed TCRB sequences. Assay used: immunoSEQ multiplex PCR; TCRdb lists only in-frame clones, some missing. The sample has around 300,000 clones, about 10% seen once. Sequencing used naive CD4+ T cells from blood. All receptors come from a woman under 40 in good health.

The chain links TRBV27 to TRBJ1-5, with 7 bases that match TRBD1. The CDR3 covers 13 residues. V gave up 6 bases and J gave up 6 bases; unmatched junction bases: 5. Germline loops: CDR1 MNHEY, CDR2 SMNVEV (reference sequence). CDR3 in amino acids: CASRPTGVQPQHF. In nucleotides, the CDR3 is TGTGCCAGCAGGCCAACAGGGGTTCAGCCCCAGCATTTT.

The gene calls are TRBV19 and TRBJ2-3, with 8 positions matching TRBD1. After removal of 3 bases from V and 3 bases from J, the junction contained 5 bases not matched to a gene. CDR3 length: 15 amino acids. CDR1 and CDR2 (germline): LNHDA, SQIVND (reference sequence). The CDR3 sequence: CASSIVQGATDTQYF. DNA for the CDR3: TGTGCCAGTAGTATTGTCCAGGGGGCTACAGATACGCAGTATTTT. The variable domain in full, completed from reference TRBV19 and TRBJ2-3, reads DGGITQSPKYLFRKEGQNVTLSCEQNLNHDAMYWYRQDPGQGLRLIYYSQIVNDFQKGDIAEGYSVSREKKESFPLTVTSAQKNPTAFYLCASSIVQGATDTQYFGPGTRLTVL.

This clone was seen only a few times. The chain joins TRBV7-2 to TRBJ2-4, with D perhaps matching TRBD2 (6 bases). The CDR3 is made up of 17 amino acids. Germline CDR1 is SGHTA and CDR2 is FQGNSA. Trimming cost V 1 base and J 0 bases, with 13 bases left between them. This CDR3 is CASSLGGLALAKNIQYF. The CDR3 DNA reads as TGTGCCAGCAGCTTAGGGGGACTCGCTCTAGCCAAAAACATTCAGTACTTC.

This clone was seen a handful of times. This chain connects TRBV18 to TRBJ2-3, with a tentative D call TRBD2 (5 bases). Trimming removed 3 bases at V and 0 bases at J, with 10 bases between. The CDR3 extends over 15 amino acids. CDR1 is KGHSH, CDR2 LQKENI, per germline. CDR3 nucleotide sequence: TGTGCCAGCTCACCGCTCGGGGTGAGCACAGATACGCAGTATTTT. It codes for CASSPLGVSTDTQYF.